These 14 T cell receptor beta chains were sequenced from one sample in a study of T-cell memory formation after mild COVID-19. TCRdb re-called the 5' RACE reads with MiXCR, one entry per CDR3 protein. The sample consists of a few hundred thousand distinct CDR3 sequences, about a fifth of them appearing once. The material sequenced was PBMCs or a T cell subset sorted from them (not recorded which). The receptors were gathered from an adult woman who had mild COVID-19 (a few samples of this study predate the infection). Cell type and time point are not known.

The chain joins TRBV7-7 to TRBJ2-5; the match to TRBD2 covers 8 bases. Germline values: CDR1 SSHAT, CDR2 FNYEAQ (reference sequence). The V segment lost 1 base and the J segment 2 bases; nucleotides outside the gene matches: 6. The CDR3 loop spans 16 amino acids. The DNA of the CDR3 is TGTGCCAGCAGCTTAGTAAGAGTAGCGGGACAAGAGACCCAGTACTTC. This translates into CASSLVRVAGQETQYF.

This clonotype has just a few counts. CDR3 loop: CSVVEATNYGYTF. The CDR3, as DNA: TGCAGCGTCGTTGAGGCAACGAACTATGGCTACACCTTC. J is TRBJ1-2 and V is TRBV29-1; D unresolved. Between the trimmed V and J ends, which lost 6 bases and 2 bases, there was a span of 13 bases. This CDR3 is 13 amino acids long. Germline values: CDR1 SQVTM, CDR2 ANQGSEA.

V and J are TRBV5-5 and TRBJ2-7; TRBD1 or TRBD2 may be the D gene (5 bases each). Trimming cost V 4 bases and J 4 bases, with 12 bases left between them. Germline V gene data show CDR1 as SGHKS and CDR2 as YYEKEE (reference sequence). The CDR3 extends over 13 amino acids. CDR3 region: CASSLRDQYEQYF. The CDR3 DNA reads TGTGCCAGCAGCCTCCGGGACCAATACGAGCAGTACTTC.

This chain links TRBV18 with TRBJ1-1; D might be TRBD1 (6 bases). Trimming shortened V by 0 bases and J by 5 bases, and 13 bases separated the two germline ends. The CDR3 extends over 15 amino acids. Germline values: CDR1 KGHSH, CDR2 LQKENI. CDR3 sequence (DNA): TGTGCCAGCTCACCACCCAGGGGCAGTGGGACTGAAGCTTTCTTT. Its translation: CASSPPRGSGTEAFF.

This clonotype was detected many times. J is TRBJ2-3 and V is TRBV11-2, with a possible D match to TRBD2 (6 bases). The V end was cut by 3 bases, the J end by 3 bases, with 10 bases between. Germline loops: CDR1 SGHAT, CDR2 FQNNGV. This CDR3 comprises 14 residues. CDR3 loop: CASSFGGETDTQYF. The CDR3 region has the DNA TGTGCCAGCAGCTTCGGCGGGGAGACAGATACGCAGTATTTT.

The table lists this clonotype with a few counts. The chain is built from TRBV4-1 and TRBJ1-2; D unclear. Trimming pared 2 bases from V and 1 base from J, leaving 11 bases between. Germline V CDR1 and CDR2: MGHRA, YSYEKL. This CDR3 spans 15 amino acids. CDR3 loop: CASSQRGQSNYGYTF. In DNA, the CDR3 is TGCGCCAGCAGCCAAAGAGGGCAGAGTAACTATGGCTACACCTTC.

This clonotype has just a few counts. The chain employs TRBV20-1 and TRBJ2-7; tentatively, D is TRBD2 (6 bases). V lost 2 bases to trimming and J lost 2 bases, with 16 bases between them. The CDR3 is 15 residues long. Germline V gives CDR1 DFQATT, CDR2 SNEGSKA (reference sequence). The CDR3 region is CSARSLRDFAYEQYF. The CDR3 nucleotides read TGCAGTGCTAGATCTCTCCGGGACTTTGCCTACGAGCAGTACTTC.

For the CDR3, the DNA is TGTGCCAGCTCCCGAGACCCTAGTGATACGCAGTATTTT. Its translation is CASSRDPSDTQYF. The gene calls are TRBV18 and TRBJ2-3; D ambiguous. Trimming took off 6 bases at V and 6 bases at J, with 13 bases between the two ends. CDR1 is KGHSH and CDR2 is LQKENI in the germline V gene. This CDR3 has 13 amino acids.

V and J are TRBV7-9 and TRBJ2-3; TRBD1 aligns across 8 bases. Germline CDR1 reads SEHNR; CDR2 reads FQNEAQ (reference sequence). This CDR3 has 14 amino acids. Losses at the gene ends were 5 bases for V and 6 bases for J; bases not matched to a gene: 7. Here the CDR3 DNA reads TGTGCCAGCAGCCCGGACAGGGATAGGGATACGCAGTATTTT. This encodes CASSPDRDRDTQYF.

This clonotype was counted between two and nine times. The V gene is TRBV6-2 or TRBV6-3, the J gene TRBJ2-1, with 8 nucleotides matching TRBD2. Germline CDR1 MNHEY, CDR2 SVGEGT. The CDR3 runs to 14 residues. J was trimmed by 5 bases and V by 4 bases; bases with no gene match: 4. The CDR3, as DNA: TGTGCCAGCAGTTGGACGGGGGGGAACAATGAGCAGTTCTTC. Translating gives CASSWTGGNNEQFF.

This rearrangement joins TRBV10-2 to TRBJ2-1, with D perhaps TRBD2 (6 bases). Germline CDR1 reads WSHSY; CDR2 reads SAAADI. V dropped 4 bases and J dropped 2 bases, with 9 bases sitting between them. The CDR3 totals 14 residues. CDR3 residues: CASSGGGAYNEQFF. CDR3 DNA sequence: TGCGCCAGCAGTGGGGGAGGCGCCTACAATGAGCAGTTCTTC.

This clonotype was seen only a few times. The chain has TRBV12-3 or TRBV12-4 and TRBJ2-1, with TRBD2 identical over 7 bases. V trimming: 6 bases; J trimming: 7 bases; junction bases outside the gene matches: 3. This CDR3 has 12 residues. This chain's CDR3 is CASRWGGNEQFF. The CDR3 region has the DNA TGTGCCAGCAGATGGGGGGGAAATGAGCAGTTCTTC.

Here the CDR3 reads CASSLGTAPTQYF. CDR3 nucleotides: TGTGCCAGCAGCTTAGGGACAGCGCCTACGCAGTATTTT. This chain uses TRBV11-2 with TRBJ2-3; D is possibly TRBD1 (6 bases). The germline gives CDR1 SGHAT, CDR2 FQNNGV. The CDR3 is 13 amino acids. Trimming shortened V by 1 base and J by 8 bases, and 10 bases separated the two germline ends.

V and J are TRBV9 and TRBJ2-1, with D perhaps TRBD1 (6 bases). Germline CDR1 SGDLS, CDR2 YYNGEE. Trimming shortened V by 2 bases and J by 9 bases, and 18 bases separated the two germline ends. The CDR3 contains 15 residues. The CDR3 coding sequence is TGTGCCAGCAGCGTTCGTGGGCCAGGGGCCGGTGAGCAGTTCTTC. Amino acids: CASSVRGPGAGEQFF. Variable domain in full (rest from reference TRBV9 and TRBJ2-1): DSGVTQTPKHLITATGQRVTLRCSPRSGDLSVYWYQQSLDQGLQFLIQYYNGEERAKGNILERFSAQQFPDLHSELNLSSLELGDSALYFCASSVRGPGAGEQFFGPGTRLTVL.